These 5 T cell receptor beta chains originate from one sample sequenced in a study of blood T cell repertoires in COVID-19 (TCRdb year 2020). The library relied on the immunoSEQ multiplex PCR assay. The immuneACCESS repertoire file appears here via TCRdb, limited to in-frame rearrangements. These files lack a portion of the clones; in checked studies, under half of the deficit traces to unresolved V genes, and the cause of the others is not known. The sample contains just over 95,000 clones, about 80% of them found a single time. 4.1% of the sample belongs to the ten largest clones. Sequencing input: peripheral blood. The source of these receptors is a man aged 60 to 75 with acute or convalescent COVID-19.

The CDR3, as DNA: TGTGCCAGCAGCCTTAACTATGGCTACACCTTC. Amino acids: CASSLNYGYTF. This chain connects TRBV12-3 or TRBV12-4 to TRBJ1-2; D not resolved. The V end lost 6 bases, the J end lost 1 base, and 3 bases lay between the germline ends. CDR3 length equals 11 residues.

The chain joins TRBV7-2 to TRBJ1-6; D possibly corresponds to TRBD1 (5 bases). Germline CDR1 reads SGHTA; CDR2 reads FQGNSA. V dropped 5 bases and J dropped 5 bases, with 19 bases sitting between them. The CDR3 contains 17 residues. In DNA form, the CDR3 reads TGTGCCAGCAGCATGGCGATCTGGGAACAGGATAATTCACCCCTCCACTTT. Its translation: CASSMAIWEQDNSPLHF.

The V gene is TRBV27, the J gene TRBJ1-2; D is possibly TRBD1 (6 bases). The germline CDR1 and CDR2 sequences are MNHEY and SMNVEV (reference sequence). V lost 6 bases and J 3 bases, leaving 11 bases between the germline ends. This CDR3 is 13 amino acids long. For the CDR3, the DNA is TGTGCCAGCAGACCGTCAGGGGACTATGGCTACACCTTC. This translates into CASRPSGDYGYTF.

The J gene is TRBJ2-7, the V gene TRBV6-6; D gene uncertain. V lost 0 bases and J 2 bases, leaving 11 bases between the germline ends. This CDR3 spans 15 amino acids. In germline, CDR1 is MNHNY, CDR2 SVGAGI (reference sequence). The CDR3 is CASSYSIGAAYEQYV. As DNA, the CDR3 is TGTGCCAGCAGTTACTCGATCGGCGCGGCCTACGAGCAGTACGTC.

The V gene is TRBV7-2, the J gene TRBJ1-2, with D unresolved. The CDR3 has 14 amino acids. The V gene lost 2 bases and the J gene lost 2 bases, with 9 bases spanning the gap. CDR1 SGHTA and CDR2 FQGNSA come from the germline V gene. This CDR3 reads CASSLTIGNYGYTF. CDR3 nucleotides: TGTGCCAGCAGCTTAACTATCGGGAACTATGGCTACACCTTC.